The clone carrying this TCR beta chain was seen many times. Its specificity is unknown. Germline V lookup: CDR1 SGHDT, CDR2 YYEEEE. Trimming left V 1 base short and J 8 bases short, with 4 bases between. The CDR3 has 11 amino acids. This sample was taken from a study of T cells in Graves' hyperthyroidism and ophthalmopathy. Study as a whole: Peripheral blood sampling occurred at initial diagnosis, before any treatment.

General study points: In validation, the model predicted ophthalmopathy. These predictions came a median approximately 5.9 months before onset. Most clonotypes expanded in the thyroid (above 0.001) were also present in blood.

Amplification targeted TCR beta CDR3 regions from RNA transcripts. The HTBI primer set served for first-round RT-PCR of the TCR CDR3. TCRdb fed the multiplex PCR reads into MiXCR, producing one record per CDR3 protein. The sample consists of approximately 410,000 distinct CDR3 sequences, approximately 15% of them appearing once. The sequencing input was blood. This rearrangement joins TRBV5-6 to TRBJ2-1, with unresolved D. This sequence originates from a woman aged 18-29 years with Graves' hyperthyroidism. CDR3 bases: TGTGCCAGCAGCTTGTGGGATGAGCAGTTCTTC. Translated, it gives CASSLWDEQFF.